The clone carrying this T cell receptor (beta chain) was picked up a small number of times. These data belong to a study of control samples from healthy donors and cancer patients. Libraries were prepared by immunoSEQ multiplex PCR; TCRdb keeps only in-frame clonotypes and omits some of them. This sample yields some 120,000 clones, of which about 92% are seen a single time; approximately 0.57% belongs to the top ten. The TCR was taken from a man older than 75 with head and neck cancer. The sequencing sample was made of PBMCs.

CDR3 residues: CASSLQGTPFYGYTF. Here the CDR3 DNA reads TGTGCCAGCAGCTTACAGGGTACCCCATTCTATGGCTACACCTTC. This chain joins TRBV2 and TRBJ1-2; a possible D gene is TRBD1 (6 bases). V lost 6 bases to trimming and J lost 4 bases, with 18 bases between them. Germline CDR1 SNHLY, CDR2 FYNNEI. The CDR3 is made up of 15 amino acids.